This T cell receptor beta chain was identified during a study of T cell responses to AZD1222 COVID-19 vaccine. Sequencing was performed with immunoSEQ multiplex PCR; in TCRdb, only in-frame clones are kept and a portion is missing. The data hold over 150,000 clones, with just under 95% observed a single time. With regard to this clone: What it binds is not known.

Findings of the study overall: Within unmutated variant regions lay the reported targets of nearly half of spike-specific TCRs.

V lost 0 bases, J lost 5 bases, and 13 bases lay in between. There are 15 residues in the CDR3. From germline, CDR1 is SGHRS and CDR2 YFSETQ. Sequences were derived from peripheral blood, sampled 28 days after the second dose of the MenACWY control vaccine. V is TRBV5-1 and J is TRBJ2-3, with unresolved D. The TCR originated in an adult who received the MenACWY meningococcal vaccine as a control. The CDR3 DNA reads TGCGCCAGCAGCTTGGTGTTAGCTCCCGAAGATACGCAGTATTTT. Residues: CASSLVLAPEDTQYF.